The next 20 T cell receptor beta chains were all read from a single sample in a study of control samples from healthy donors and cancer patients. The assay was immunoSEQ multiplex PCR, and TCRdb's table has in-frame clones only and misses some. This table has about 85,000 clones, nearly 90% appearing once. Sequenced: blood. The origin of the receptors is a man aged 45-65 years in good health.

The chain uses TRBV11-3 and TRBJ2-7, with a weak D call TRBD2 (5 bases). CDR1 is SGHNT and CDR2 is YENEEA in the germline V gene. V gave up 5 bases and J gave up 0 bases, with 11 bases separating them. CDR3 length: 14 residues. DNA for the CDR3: TGTGCCAGCAGCCCGGACTCTAGCTCCTACGAGCAGTACTTC. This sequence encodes CASSPDSSSYEQYF.

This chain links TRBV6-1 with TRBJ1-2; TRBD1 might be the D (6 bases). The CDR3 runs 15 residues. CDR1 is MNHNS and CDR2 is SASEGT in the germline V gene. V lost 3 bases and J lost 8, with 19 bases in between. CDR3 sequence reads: CASSDTSWRGDGYTF. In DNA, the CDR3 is TGTGCCAGCAGTGACACCTCCTGGAGGGGGGACGGCTACACCTTC.

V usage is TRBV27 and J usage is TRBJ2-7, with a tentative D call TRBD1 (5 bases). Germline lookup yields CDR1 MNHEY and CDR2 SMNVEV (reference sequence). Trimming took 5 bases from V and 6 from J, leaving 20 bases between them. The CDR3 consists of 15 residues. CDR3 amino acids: CASSTLQGTPPEQYF. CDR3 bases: TGTGCCAGCAGTACTCTCCAGGGAACCCCGCCCGAGCAGTACTTC.

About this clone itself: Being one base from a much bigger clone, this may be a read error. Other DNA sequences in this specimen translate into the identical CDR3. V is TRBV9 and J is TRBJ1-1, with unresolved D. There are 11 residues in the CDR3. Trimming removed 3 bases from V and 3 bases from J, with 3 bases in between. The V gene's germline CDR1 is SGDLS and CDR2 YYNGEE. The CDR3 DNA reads TGTGCCAGCAGCGGGGACACTGAAGCTTTCTTT. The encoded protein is CASSGDTEAFF.

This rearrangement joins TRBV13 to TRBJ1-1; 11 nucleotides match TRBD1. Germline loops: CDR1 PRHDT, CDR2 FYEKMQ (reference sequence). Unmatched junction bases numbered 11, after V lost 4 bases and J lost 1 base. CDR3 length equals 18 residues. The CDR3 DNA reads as TGTGCCAGCAGCTCGTGGACAGGGGGCAAAGCGGGGAACACTGAAGCTTTCTTT. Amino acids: CASSSWTGGKAGNTEAFF.

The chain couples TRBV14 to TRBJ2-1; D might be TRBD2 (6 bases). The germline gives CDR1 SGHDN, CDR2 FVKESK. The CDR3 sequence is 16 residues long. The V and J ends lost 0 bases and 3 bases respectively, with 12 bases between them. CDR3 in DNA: TGTGCCAGCAGCCAAGACGGGAGTATGGGCTACAATGAGCAGTTCTTC. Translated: CASSQDGSMGYNEQFF. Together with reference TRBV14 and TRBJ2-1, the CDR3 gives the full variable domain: EAGVTQFPSHSVIEKGQTVTLRCDPISGHDNLYWYRRVMGKEIKFLLHFVKESKQDESGMPNNRFLAERTGGTYSTLKVQPAELEDSGVYFCASSQDGSMGYNEQFFGPGTRLTVL.

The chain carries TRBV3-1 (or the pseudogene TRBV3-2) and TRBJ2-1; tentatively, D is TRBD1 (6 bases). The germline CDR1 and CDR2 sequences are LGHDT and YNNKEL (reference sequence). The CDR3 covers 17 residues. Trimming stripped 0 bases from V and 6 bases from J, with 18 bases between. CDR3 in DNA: TGTGCCAGCAGCCAAGAACGGGCCAGGGGTAAGATCAATGAGCAGTTCTTC. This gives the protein CASSQERARGKINEQFF.

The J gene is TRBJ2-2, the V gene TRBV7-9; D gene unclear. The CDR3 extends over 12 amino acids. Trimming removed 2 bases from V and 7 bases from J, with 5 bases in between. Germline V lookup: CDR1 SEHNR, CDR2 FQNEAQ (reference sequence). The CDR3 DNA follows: TGTGCCAGCAGCTTATCTGGCGGGGAGCTGTTTTTT. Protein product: CASSLSGGELFF.

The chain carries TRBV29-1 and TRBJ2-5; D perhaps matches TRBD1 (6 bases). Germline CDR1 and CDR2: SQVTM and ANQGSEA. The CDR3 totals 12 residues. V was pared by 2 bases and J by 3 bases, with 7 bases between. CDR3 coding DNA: TGCAGCGTTGAACCAGGGGAAGAGACCCAGTACTTC. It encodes CSVEPGEETQYF. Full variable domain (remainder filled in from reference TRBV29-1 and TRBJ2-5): SAVISQKPSRDICQRGTSLTIQCQVDSQVTMMFWYRQQPGQSLTLIATANQGSEATYESGFVIDKFPISRPNLTFSTLTVSNMSPEDSSIYLCSVEPGEETQYFGPGTRLLVL.

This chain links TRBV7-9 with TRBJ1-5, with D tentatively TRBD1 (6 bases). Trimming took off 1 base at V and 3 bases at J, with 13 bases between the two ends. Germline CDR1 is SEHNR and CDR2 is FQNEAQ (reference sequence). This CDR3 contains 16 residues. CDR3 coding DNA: TGTGCCAGCAGCTTAGGGGCAGGGGTAAACAATCAGCCCCAGCATTTT. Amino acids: CASSLGAGVNNQPQHF.

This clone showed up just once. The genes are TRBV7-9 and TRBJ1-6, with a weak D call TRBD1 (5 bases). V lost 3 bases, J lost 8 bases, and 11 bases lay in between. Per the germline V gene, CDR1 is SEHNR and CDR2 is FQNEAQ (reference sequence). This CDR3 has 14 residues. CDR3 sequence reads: CASSFRQPHSPLHF. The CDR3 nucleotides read TGTGCCAGCAGCTTTAGACAGCCTCATTCACCCCTCCACTTT.

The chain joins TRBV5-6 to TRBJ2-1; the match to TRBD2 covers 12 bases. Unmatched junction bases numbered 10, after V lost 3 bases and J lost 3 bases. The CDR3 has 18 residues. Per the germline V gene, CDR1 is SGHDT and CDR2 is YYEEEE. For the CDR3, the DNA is TGTGCCAGCAGCTCCCCACCCGGGACTAGCGGGCGCTACAATGAGCAGTTCTTC. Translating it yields CASSSPPGTSGRYNEQFF.

CDR3 region: CASSRGGGTEAFF. The CDR3 nucleotides are TGTGCCAGCTCCCGGGGGGGAGGCACTGAAGCTTTCTTT. The rearrangement joins TRBV19 to TRBJ1-1, with a possible D match to TRBD1 (5 bases). The CDR3 is made up of 13 amino acids. Trimming shortened V by 9 bases and J by 4 bases, and 15 bases separated the two germline ends. The V gene's germline CDR1 is LNHDA and CDR2 SQIVND (reference sequence).

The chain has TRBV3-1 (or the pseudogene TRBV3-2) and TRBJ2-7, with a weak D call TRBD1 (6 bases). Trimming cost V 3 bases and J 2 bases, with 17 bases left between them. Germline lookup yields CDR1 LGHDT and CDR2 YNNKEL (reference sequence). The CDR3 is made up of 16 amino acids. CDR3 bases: TGTGCCAGCAGCCAGCAAGAGGGCAGGGGTCCCTACGAGCAGTACTTC. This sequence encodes CASSQQEGRGPYEQYF.

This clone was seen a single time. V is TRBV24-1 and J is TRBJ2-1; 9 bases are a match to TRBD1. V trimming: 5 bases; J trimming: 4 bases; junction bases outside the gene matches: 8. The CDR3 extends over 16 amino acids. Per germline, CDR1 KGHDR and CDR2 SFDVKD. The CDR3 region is CATSGQQGALYNEQFF. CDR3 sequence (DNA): TGTGCCACCAGTGGCCAACAGGGGGCACTTTACAATGAGCAGTTCTTC.

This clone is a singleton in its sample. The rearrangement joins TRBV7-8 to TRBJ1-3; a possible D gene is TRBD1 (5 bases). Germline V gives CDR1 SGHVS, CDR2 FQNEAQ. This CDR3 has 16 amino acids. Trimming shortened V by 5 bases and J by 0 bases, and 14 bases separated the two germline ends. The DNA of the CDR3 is TGTGCCAGCAGCCGCGTTGGAGGGGACTCTGGAAACACCATATATTTT. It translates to CASSRVGGDSGNTIYF.

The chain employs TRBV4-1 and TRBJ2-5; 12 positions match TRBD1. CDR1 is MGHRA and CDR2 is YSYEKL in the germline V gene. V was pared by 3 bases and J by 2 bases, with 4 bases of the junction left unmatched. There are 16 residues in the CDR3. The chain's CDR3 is CASSQGDRGRQETQYF. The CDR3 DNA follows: TGCGCCAGCAGCCAGGGGGACAGGGGGCGTCAAGAGACCCAGTACTTC.

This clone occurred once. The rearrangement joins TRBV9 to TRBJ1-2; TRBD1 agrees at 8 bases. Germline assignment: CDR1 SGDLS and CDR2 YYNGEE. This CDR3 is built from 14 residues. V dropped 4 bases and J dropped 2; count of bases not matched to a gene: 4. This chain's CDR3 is CASSFRTGNYGYTF. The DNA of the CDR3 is TGTGCCAGCAGCTTCCGGACAGGGAACTATGGCTACACCTTC.

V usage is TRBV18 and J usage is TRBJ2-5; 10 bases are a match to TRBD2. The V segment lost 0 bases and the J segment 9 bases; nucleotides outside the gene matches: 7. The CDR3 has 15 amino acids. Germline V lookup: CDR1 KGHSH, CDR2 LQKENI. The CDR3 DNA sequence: TGTGCCAGCTCACCACCTCCAGCGGGGGGGACGGCCCAGTACTTC. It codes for CASSPPPAGGTAQYF.

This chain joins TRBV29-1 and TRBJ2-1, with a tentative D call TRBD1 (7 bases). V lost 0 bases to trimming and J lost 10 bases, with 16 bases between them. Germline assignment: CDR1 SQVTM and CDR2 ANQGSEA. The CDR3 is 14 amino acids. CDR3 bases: TGCAGCGTTGAAGAAGTTAGACTAGGGGGCGAGCAGTTCTTC. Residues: CSVEEVRLGGEQFF.